The rows below give T cell receptor beta chains drawn from one sample of a study of blood T cell repertoires in COVID-19. Some clones are missing from TCRdb's copy, which holds only in-frame ones; the method was immunoSEQ multiplex PCR. The table has around 190,000 clones, more than 80% seen once; the top ten hold 11%. What was sequenced was peripheral blood. The origin of the receptors is a middle-aged woman with COVID-19, enrolled during active disease. CDR3s include the opening cysteine and the closing phenylalanine or tryptophan. A D gene is named only where the DNA matches it firmly. Where a row states a size, it is once, few, many or the class of an expanded clone; other rows omit it.

TRBJ1-2,few,TRBV19,NA,CASRPGLYGYTF,TGTGCCAGTAGACCGGGACTCTATGGCTACACCTTC
TRBJ1-4,NA,TRBV6-5,NA,CASRIYRDTNEKLFF,TGTGCCAGCAGGATTTACAGGGACACTAATGAAAAACTGTTTTTT
TRBJ1-2,NA,TRBV18,NA,CASSPPSRSGSYTF,TGTGCCAGCTCACCACCTTCCCGTTCGGGGAGCTACACCTTC
TRBJ2-1,once,TRBV14,NA,CASSQGALRLRGNEQFF,TGTGCCAGCAGCCAAGGGGCTTTGCGACTTCGAGGGAATGAGCAGTTCTTC
TRBJ2-2,NA,TRBV5-4,NA,CASRRLFANTGELFF,TGTGCCAGCAGGCGGTTGTTCGCGAACACCGGGGAGCTGTTTTTT
TRBJ2-1,NA,TRBV19,TRBD2,CASSIEGGVGEGEQFF,TGTGCCAGTAGTATTGAGGGCGGGGTCGGGGAGGGAGAGCAGTTCTTC
TRBJ2-5,few,TRBV19,NA,CASSPPPQGSMFGRTIEETQYF,TGTGCCAGTAGTCCCCCACCCCAGGGGAGTATGTTCGGGCGGACCATCGAAGAGACCCAGTACTTC
TRBJ1-3,few,TRBV9,TRBD1,CASSAGGSGNTIYF,TGTGCCAGCAGCGCAGGGGGCTCTGGAAACACCATATATTTT
TRBJ2-7,NA,TRBV19,TRBD1,CASSIQQGTYEQYF,TGTGCCAGTAGTATACAACAGGGGACCTACGAGCAGTACTTC
TRBJ1-3,NA,TRBV29-1,NA,CSGRSSSGNTIYF,TGCAGCGGTCGGAGTAGCTCTGGAAACACCATATATTTT
TRBJ2-6,NA,TRBV3-1/TRBV3-2,NA,CASSQGGPLSGANVLTF,TGTGCCAGCAGCCAAGGGGGGCCGCTCTCTGGGGCCAACGTCCTGACTTTC
TRBJ2-6,medium-sized,TRBV15,NA,CATSRDNGANVLTF,TGTGCCACCAGCAGAGATAATGGGGCCAACGTCCTGACTTTC
TRBJ2-3,NA,TRBV7-6,TRBD2,CASSLTGRGADTQYF,TGTGCCAGCAGCTTAACGGGCCGGGGGGCAGATACGCAGTATTTT
TRBJ2-7,NA,TRBV9,NA,CASSVSQGNSYEQYF,TGTGCCAGCAGCGTAAGCCAGGGAAACTCCTACGAGCAGTACTTC
TRBJ2-2,once,TRBV5-6,TRBD1,CASSLMGQADTGELFF,TGTGCCAGCAGCTTAATGGGACAGGCGGACACCGGGGAGCTGTTTTTT
TRBJ2-2,NA,TRBV4-1,TRBD2,CASSYRGRGRPNTGELFF,TGCGCCAGCAGCTACCGGGGCCGCGGGAGACCGAACACCGGGGAGCTGTTTTTT
TRBJ1-4,NA,TRBV7-9,NA,CASSLVPEGNEKLFF,TGTGCCAGCAGCTTAGTTCCGGAGGGTAATGAAAAACTGTTTTTT
TRBJ1-6,NA,TRBV12-3/TRBV12-4,NA,CASSPGVKPLHF,TGTGCCAGCAGCCCAGGGGTTAAACCCCTCCACTTT
TRBJ2-1,NA,TRBV30,TRBD2,CAWSVGAGAYNEQFF,TGTGCCTGGAGTGTAGGAGCGGGGGCCTACAATGAGCAGTTCTTC
TRBJ2-3,NA,TRBV3-1/TRBV3-2,TRBD2,CASSPLRGAGGPFSFADTQYF,TGTGCCAGCAGCCCTCTCCGGGGGGCGGGGGGGCCGTTTAGTTTCGCAGATACGCAGTATTTT
TRBJ2-1,NA,TRBV11-2,TRBD2,CASSRGLAGVAEQFF,TGTGCCAGCAGCCGGGGACTAGCGGGAGTGGCTGAGCAGTTCTTC
TRBJ1-4,NA,TRBV7-2,NA,CASSFHGLNEKLFF,TGTGCCAGCAGCTTCCACGGGTTAAATGAAAAACTGTTTTTT
TRBJ1-5,NA,TRBV15,NA,CATSPGGSANQPQHF,TGTGCCACCAGCCCGGGGGGTTCGGCCAATCAGCCCCAGCATTTT
TRBJ2-3,NA,TRBV29-1,NA,CSVEAGRGRKRGSDTQYF,TGCAGCGTTGAGGCAGGGAGGGGGAGAAAGCGGGGCTCAGATACGCAGTATTTT
TRBJ2-3,many,TRBV6-6,NA,CASSYTTLTSTDTQYF,TGTGCCAGCAGTTATACGACTCTAACTAGCACAGATACGCAGTATTTT
TRBJ2-2,NA,TRBV2,TRBD2,CASSPGLADGELFF,TGTGCCAGCAGTCCGGGACTAGCGGACGGGGAGCTGTTTTTT
TRBJ2-6,NA,TRBV15,TRBD2,CATSRGVSGSSGANVLTF,TGTGCCACCAGCAGAGGGGTTAGCGGGAGTTCTGGGGCCAACGTCCTGACTTTC